The entry below describes one TCR beta chain. The data belong to a study of T-cell reconstitution after alpha-beta-depleted transplantation in children. Germline V gives CDR1 MDHEN, CDR2 SYDVKM. This CDR3 contains 15 residues. With V trimmed by 5 bases and J by 3 bases, 8 bases remained unmatched. It was with unique molecular identifiers that the TCRbeta library was prepared. TCRdb used MiXCR to reprocess the PCR reads, holding one entry per CDR3 protein. The sample carries about 610,000 distinct CDR3 sequences, 8% to 11% recorded once. Sequencing used PBMCs from the stem cell graft donor, obtained from the stem cell graft. The sequence was obtained from a human donor who donated a stem cell graft to a child with acute myeloid leukemia. The gene calls are TRBV28 and TRBJ2-7; 9 bases fit TRBD1. CDR3 amino acids: CASSGPGQGYYEQYF. CDR3 in DNA: TGTGCCAGCAGTGGGCCGGGACAGGGATACTACGAGCAGTACTTC.